What follows are 17 T cell receptor beta chains derived from one specimen sequenced in a study of shared clonotypes between healthy human individuals. Measured with immunoSEQ multiplex PCR; TCRdb has only the in-frame clones, and not every one. This table has roughly 1,500,000 clones, 98% appearing once. Sequenced sample: naive CD4+ T cells sorted from blood. As to subset: CD45RA+ positively selected. These receptor sequences come from a man younger than 40 in good health.

The CDR3 DNA reads TGTGCCAGCAGCCCGCCGGGACTCTTTCCCTACGAGCAGTACTTC. Protein: CASSPPGLFPYEQYF. The genes are TRBV2 and TRBJ2-7, with D maybe TRBD2 (6 bases). V was pared by 6 bases and J by 2 bases, with 17 bases between. Germline V gene sequence: CDR1 SNHLY, CDR2 FYNNEI. The CDR3 length is 15 residues.

This clone showed up just once. This specimen includes other DNA sequences encoding the same CDR3. V and J are TRBV27 and TRBJ2-6; D is uncertain. CDR3 length: 13 amino acids. Germline CDR1 is MNHEY and CDR2 is SMNVEV (reference sequence). Trimming shortened V by 6 bases and J by 0 bases, and 3 bases separated the two germline ends. The CDR3 loop reads CASSVSGANVLTF. DNA of the CDR3: TGTGCCAGCAGCGTCTCTGGGGCCAACGTCCTGACTTTC.

The genes are TRBV5-4 and TRBJ2-7; 7 bases match TRBD1. The V gene end was trimmed by 4 bases and the J gene end by 1 base; junction bases not matched to a gene: 5. The CDR3 is made up of 14 amino acids. The V gene's germline CDR1 is SGHNT and CDR2 YYREEE (reference sequence). The chain's CDR3 is CASSNGQASYEQYF. CDR3 in DNA: TGTGCCAGCAGCAACGGACAGGCTTCCTACGAGCAGTACTTC. The full variable domain, with the rest looked up from reference TRBV5-4 and TRBJ2-7, is ETGVTQSPTHLIKTRGQQVTLRCSSQSGHNTVSWYQQALGQGPQFIFQYYREEENGRGNFPPRFSGLQFPNYSSELNVNALELDDSALYLCASSNGQASYEQYFGPGTRLTVT.

In DNA form, the CDR3 reads TGTGCCAGCAGCTTAGGCAAGGTGGGACAGGGTATCAATCAGCCCCAGCATTTT. Translated: CASSLGKVGQGINQPQHF. The chain carries TRBV13 and TRBJ1-5; 9 bases fit TRBD1. V was pared by 0 bases and J by 3 bases, with 9 bases of the junction left unmatched. The CDR3 has 18 amino acids. The V gene's germline CDR1 is PRHDT and CDR2 FYEKMQ (reference sequence). Based on the CDR3 plus reference TRBV13 and TRBJ1-5, the full variable domain is AAGVIQSPRHLIKEKRETATLKCYPIPRHDTVYWYQQGPGQDPQFLISFYEKMQSDKGSIPDRFSAQQFSDYHSELNMSSLELGDSALYFCASSLGKVGQGINQPQHFGDGTRLSIL.

Comment on this clone: At the DNA level, this CDR3 is encoded by other sequences in the same sample as well. The CDR3 DNA is TGTGCCACCAGCAGGGGACAGGGGGGCCAAGAGACCCAGTACTTC. This sequence encodes CATSRGQGGQETQYF. The chain couples TRBV15 to TRBJ2-5, with 11 bases identical to TRBD1. V trimming: 3 bases; J trimming: 1 base; junction bases outside the gene matches: 1. The CDR3 length is 15 residues. From germline, CDR1 is LNHNV and CDR2 YYDKDF (reference sequence).

This chain joins TRBV19 and TRBJ2-1; 9 nucleotides match TRBD1. CDR1 LNHDA and CDR2 SQIVND come from the germline V gene (reference sequence). The CDR3 contains 18 residues. Losses at the gene ends were 1 base for V and 2 bases for J; bases not matched to a gene: 9. This CDR3 is CASSIGTQGARPYNEQFF. The CDR3 DNA follows: TGTGCCAGTAGTATAGGAACACAGGGGGCGCGCCCCTACAATGAGCAGTTCTTC. Full variable domain (missing parts from reference TRBV19 and TRBJ2-1): DGGITQSPKYLFRKEGQNVTLSCEQNLNHDAMYWYRQDPGQGLRLIYYSQIVNDFQKGDIAEGYSVSREKKESFPLTVTSAQKNPTAFYLCASSIGTQGARPYNEQFFGPGTRLTVL.

The rearrangement uses TRBV7-2 and TRBJ1-1; 8 nucleotides align to TRBD1. The CDR3 is made up of 16 amino acids. CDR1 and CDR2 from the germline V gene are SGHTA and FQGNSA. The trim removed 3 bases at V and 4 bases at J, leaving 10 bases unmatched. CDR3: CASSLLGQAVGTEAFF. Here the CDR3 DNA reads TGTGCCAGCAGCTTGCTGGGACAGGCTGTGGGCACTGAAGCTTTCTTT.

The gene calls are TRBV6-5 and TRBJ1-3; 11 positions agree with TRBD1. This CDR3 comprises 14 residues. Germline CDR1 and CDR2: MNHEY and SVGAGI. The V and J ends lost 5 bases and 11 bases, in that order; junction bases with no gene match: 8. The CDR3 region is CASSKGQGARAIYF. In DNA form, the CDR3 reads TGTGCCAGCAGTAAAGGACAGGGGGCGCGTGCCATATATTTT.

CDR3 residues: CASSAATVPNTGELFF. The CDR3 nucleotides are TGTGCCAGCAGTGCCGCGACAGTTCCGAACACCGGGGAGCTGTTTTTT. The J gene is TRBJ2-2, the V gene TRBV6-4; the D gene is possibly TRBD1 (5 bases). CDR1 is MRHNA and CDR2 is SNTAGT in the germline V gene. With 4 bases removed from V and 0 bases from J, the gap between germline ends came to 12 bases. The CDR3 is 16 residues long.

This chain uses TRBV18 with TRBJ2-7; 9 nucleotides agree with TRBD1. The CDR3 length is 17 residues. Germline V CDR1 and CDR2: KGHSH, LQKENI. J lost 2 bases, V lost 4 bases, and 12 bases had no gene match. The chain's CDR3 is CASSLLPTGQGPYEQYF. The CDR3, as DNA: TGTGCCAGCTCACTACTCCCAACGGGACAGGGTCCCTACGAGCAGTACTTC.

The J gene is TRBJ1-2, the V gene TRBV5-1, with 7 positions matching TRBD1. Trimming removed 1 base from V and 8 bases from J; junction bases left unmatched: 8. The CDR3 is made up of 14 amino acids. Germline CDR1 and CDR2: SGHRS and YFSETQ. CDR3 amino acids: CASSLTSDRVGYTF. CDR3 bases: TGCGCCAGCAGCTTGACAAGTGACAGGGTCGGCTACACCTTC.

The count of this clone is one. CDR3 sequence reads: CASSVGGSDEKLFF. CDR3 nucleotide sequence: TGTGCCAGCAGCGTAGGGGGCTCTGATGAAAAACTGTTTTTT. This chain links TRBV9 with TRBJ1-4; D is perhaps TRBD1 (5 bases). Germline CDR1 reads SGDLS; CDR2 reads YYNGEE. V was cut by 0 bases and J by 6 bases, with 9 bases left in between. The CDR3 length is 14 residues. Drawing the rest from reference TRBV9 and TRBJ1-4, the complete variable domain is DSGVTQTPKHLITATGQRVTLRCSPRSGDLSVYWYQQSLDQGLQFLIQYYNGEERAKGNILERFSAQQFPDLHSELNLSSLELGDSALYFCASSVGGSDEKLFFGSGTQLSVL.

V and J are TRBV7-2 and TRBJ2-5; D not certain. Per germline, CDR1 SGHTA and CDR2 FQGNSA. The CDR3 extends over 12 amino acids. V gave up 2 bases and J gave up 5 bases, with 6 bases separating them. CDR3 bases: TGTGCCAGCAGCTTAATCATGGAGACCCAGTACTTC. It is translated as CASSLIMETQYF.

V and J are TRBV4-1 and TRBJ2-1; D is unclear. Between the trimmed V and J ends, which lost 0 bases and 0 bases, there was a span of 12 bases. The CDR3 is made up of 17 amino acids. CDR1 is MGHRA and CDR2 is YSYEKL in the germline V gene. CDR3 DNA: TGCGCCAGCAGCCAAGAATCGGCGGCGAGCTCCTACAATGAGCAGTTCTTC. Protein sequence: CASSQESAASSYNEQFF.

This clone has only one observation. The same CDR3 can be traced to other DNA sequences in this sample. The V and J genes are TRBV7-2 and TRBJ2-1; D is possibly TRBD1 (6 bases). Germline CDR1 is SGHTA and CDR2 is FQGNSA. Trimming took off 0 bases at V and 10 bases at J, with 10 bases between the two ends. This CDR3 contains 13 residues. CDR3 loop: CASSLALRGEQFF. In DNA, the CDR3 is TGTGCCAGCAGCTTAGCGCTTAGGGGGGAGCAGTTCTTC.

J is TRBJ2-7 and V is TRBV28, with D unresolved. V lost 4 bases, J lost 4 bases, and 17 bases lay in between. CDR1 MDHEN and CDR2 SYDVKM come from the germline V gene. This CDR3 has 15 residues. The chain's CDR3 is CASSSSPIPSYEQYF. The CDR3 bases are TGTGCCAGCAGTTCCAGTCCCATCCCCTCGTACGAGCAGTACTTC.

The chain uses TRBV7-8 and TRBJ2-1; 10 positions match TRBD2. The CDR3 consists of 17 residues. Germline V gene data show CDR1 as SGHVS and CDR2 as FQNEAQ. V lost 1 base, J lost 7 bases, and 10 bases stayed unmatched. CDR3 DNA: TGTGCCAGCAGCTTAGACAGGGCTAGCGGGAGTCATAATGAGCAGTTCTTC. It is translated as CASSLDRASGSHNEQFF. The full variable domain, completed using reference TRBV7-8 and TRBJ2-1, is GAGVSQSPRYKVAKRGQDVALRCDPISGHVSLFWYQQALGQGPEFLTYFQNEAQLDKSGLPSDRFFAERPEGSVSTLKIQRTQQEDSAVYLCASSLDRASGSHNEQFFGPGTRLTVL.